This T cell receptor beta chain is from a study of cytomegalovirus exposure and HLA in healthy donors. The wider study: One earlier analysis, a look at 180 million or so T cells, found 117 million unique TCR beta sequences. About 85 million unique TCRs from HLA-typed donors were held in an early release of data.

Vbeta (60) and Jbeta (13) primers were used in the PCR. This table comes from immunoSEQ multiplex PCR, and its TCRdb copy is limited to in-frame clones, with some not included. The sample consists of under 250,000 clones, 79% of them appearing once. About this clone itself: Its ends do not fully match the called genes, so a read error is possible.

The sequencing sample was made of PBMCs. The clonotype comes from a woman younger than 45 in good health and CMV-seropositive.

The CDR3 DNA follows: TGTTCCAGCAGCCCGGCGACAGCCTCTTGGGAGCAGTACTTC. Translation: CSSSPATASWEQYF. This sequence joins TRBV7-9 and TRBJ2-7, with D maybe TRBD1 (5 bases). Per the germline V gene, CDR1 is SEHNR and CDR2 is FQNEAQ (reference sequence). This CDR3 has 14 residues.